A selection of T cell receptor beta chains follows, all from one sample in a study of graft-versus-host responses after intestinal transplantation. For these receptors, no antigen is known. Generated by immunoSEQ multiplex PCR, the TCRdb table keeps only in-frame clones and is missing some. Of 35,000 to 45,000 clones in the sample, 94% were seen once. Specimen: unstimulated CD4+ T cells sorted from spleen or lymph node cells, collected before transplant. These receptors were taken from a human donor who was the organ donor for an intestinal transplant. The CDR3 runs from the conserved cysteine through the conserved F or W. The order of the fields is J gene, CDR3 length, V gene, CDR3 protein.

TRBJ1-1,13,TRBV5-1,CASRTGGNTEAFF
TRBJ1-2,14,TRBV6-5,CATTTTENYYGYTF
TRBJ1-6,14,TRBV27,CASSTEGVNSPLHF
TRBJ1-2,14,TRBV5-4,CASSGTGGNYGYTF
TRBJ1-2,16,TRBV11-3,CASSLRDSSLDYGYTF
TRBJ1-6,16,TRBV10-3,CAISESDIHQTSPLHF
TRBJ2-1,18,TRBV5-4,CASSLARGGDSSYNEQFF
TRBJ1-2,14,TRBV6-6,CASSYRRGESGYTF
TRBJ2-3,15,TRBV6-1,CASSESGGYTDTQYF
TRBJ1-1,14,TRBV11-2,CASSLSGVVTEAFF
TRBJ2-7,15,TRBV7-2,CASRIAGGVVHEQYF
TRBJ2-1,15,TRBV18,CASSPPGSSYNEQFF
TRBJ2-7,11,TRBV28,CASSARDEQYF
TRBJ2-3,15,TRBV6-1,CASSEGTGVTDTQYF
TRBJ1-5,14,TRBV10-3,CAISGGHYNQPQHF
TRBJ2-2,18,TRBV5-5,CASSLVSLRGLNTGELFF
TRBJ1-5,18,TRBV27,CASSPGQGAIKLNQPQHF
TRBJ1-2,16,TRBV5-6,CASSSNTGVKNYGYTF
TRBJ1-2,14,TRBV2,CASSRQGQNGGYTF
TRBJ1-1,12,TRBV19,CASSISNGGAFF
TRBJ1-1,16,TRBV11-2,CASSSTRTGGNTEAFF
TRBJ2-1,16,TRBV4-1,CASSQPTASSYNEQFF
TRBJ1-2,12,TRBV19,CASLDRYYGYTF
TRBJ1-3,19,TRBV7-2,CASSFLPEGTGRSGNTIYF
TRBJ2-3,11,TRBV7-9,CASIRGEAQYF
TRBJ1-1,13,TRBV2,CASSTDGDTEAFF
TRBJ2-1,20,TRBV10-3,CAISGPGTREDPSSYNEQFF
TRBJ2-5,11,TRBV19,CASSIRETQYF
TRBJ2-2,15,TRBV11-2,CASSLRGQGSGELFF
TRBJ1-5,14,TRBV15,CATSRRSGNQPQHF
TRBJ1-5,15,TRBV2,CASIRDRGVGQPQHF
TRBJ2-4,24,TRBV2,CASRTTDAVTLWGQGLIAKNIQYF
TRBJ1-1,17,TRBV5-1,CARNGWGTGGCNTEAFF
TRBJ2-1,11,TRBV20-1,CSASNRNEQFF
TRBJ2-3,11,TRBV19,CASSAGDTQYF
TRBJ1-2,16,TRBV19,CASRSTKVTLLYGYTF
TRBJ2-5,14,TRBV11-2,CASSLYLPPQTQYF
TRBJ2-7,14,TRBV9,CASSPRDTSYEQYF
TRBJ1-6,16,TRBV4-2,CASSQEPRSYNSPLHF
TRBJ2-7,15,TRBV6-5,CASSPPPDRSYEQYF
TRBJ2-7,15,TRBV5-4,CASSDPTGGGYEQYF
TRBJ1-4,15,TRBV6-1,CASSERGKSNEKLFF
TRBJ1-2,14,TRBV6-1,CASSQGSGYYGYTF
TRBJ1-1,14,TRBV7-3,CASSLTGRDTEAFF